These 21 T cell receptor beta chains originate from one sample sequenced in a study of blood T cells in healthy people across ages. Through a sample-barcoded 5' primer and a J-beta primer mix, a second PCR was run for roughly 6 to 11 cycles. TCRdb used MiXCR to reprocess the 5' RACE reads, holding one entry per CDR3 protein. The sample lists about 840,000 distinct CDR3 sequences, 25% to 35% occurring once. These data also featured in a second study, about T cells of mothers and their children.

Sequenced: blood. Receptor source: a middle-aged woman in good health.

V usage is TRBV20-1 and J usage is TRBJ1-1; 9 nucleotides match TRBD1. The J segment lost 5 bases and the V segment lost 0 bases, leaving 7 bases of the junction unmatched. The CDR3 sequence is 15 residues long. Germline V gives CDR1 DFQATT, CDR2 SNEGSKA (reference sequence). The CDR3 region is CSARDLGQGSTEAFF. The CDR3 nucleotides read TGCAGTGCTAGAGACCTTGGACAGGGGTCGACTGAAGCTTTCTTT.

This clonotype has ten or more counts. The chain carries TRBV5-1 and TRBJ2-7; 7 nucleotides align to TRBD1. From germline, CDR1 is SGHRS and CDR2 YFSETQ. J was trimmed by 4 bases and V by 5 bases; bases with no gene match: 15. The CDR3 is made up of 16 amino acids. CDR3 amino acids: CASRTLTGDAWYEQYF. In nucleotides, the CDR3 is TGCGCCAGCAGAACTCTAACAGGGGACGCGTGGTACGAGCAGTACTTC.

A few counts support this clonotype. The chain recombines TRBV29-1 with TRBJ1-1, with D perhaps TRBD1 (5 bases). V lost 4 bases to trimming and J lost 0 bases, with 18 bases between them. Germline loops: CDR1 SQVTM, CDR2 ANQGSEA. CDR3 length equals 16 residues. The CDR3 DNA reads TGCAGCGTTGCTCGACGATCCGGGGCCTTGAACACTGAAGCTTTCTTT. Residues: CSVARRSGALNTEAFF.

As for this clonotype: A read error may account for a junction end that differs from germline. V usage is TRBV12-3 or TRBV12-4 and J usage is TRBJ2-1, with no clear D. CDR3 length equals 15 residues. The CDR3 coding sequence is TGTGCCAGCAGTTTGCGACGGCTACCCTACAATGGGCAGTTCTTC. Its protein product is CASSLRRLPYNGQFF.

The chain carries TRBV29-1 and TRBJ1-5; D possibly corresponds to TRBD1 (5 bases). Germline CDR1 is SQVTM and CDR2 is ANQGSEA. The CDR3 is made up of 13 amino acids. Trimming removed 5 bases at V and 2 bases at J, with 10 bases between. CDR3 protein: CSVILGRNQPQHF. Written as DNA, the CDR3 is TGCAGCGTTATACTGGGGCGCAATCAGCCCCAGCATTTT.

In this sample, this clonotype turned up a few times. The J gene is TRBJ2-3, the V gene TRBV20-1; TRBD2 agrees at 8 bases. CDR1 is DFQATT, CDR2 SNEGSKA, per germline (reference sequence). This CDR3 is 15 amino acids long. V was clipped by 6 bases and J by 3 bases; unmatched bases: 11. For the CDR3, the DNA is TGCAGTGCGACGAAGGGGACTAGTGGTACAGATACGCAGTATTTT. It codes for CSATKGTSGTDTQYF.

This clonotype occurred a few times. The chain employs TRBV6-5 and TRBJ1-1; D might be TRBD1 (6 bases). V was shortened by 0 bases and J by 4 bases, with 15 bases between the two germline ends. Germline V CDR1 and CDR2: MNHEY, SVGAGI. CDR3 size: 16 residues. CDR3 bases: TGTGCCAGCAGTTACTCGGGGGGGGGCGCCGGCACTGAAGCTTTCTTT. Protein product: CASSYSGGGAGTEAFF.

This chain uses TRBV6-6 with TRBJ1-3; D is uncertain. CDR3 length: 12 residues. Germline assignment: CDR1 MNHNY and CDR2 SVGAGI (reference sequence). The CDR3 region has the DNA TGTGCTAGCGGAGACTCTGGAAACACCATATATTTT. Amino acids: CASGDSGNTIYF.

This clonotype has only a few counts. The V and J genes are TRBV7-6 and TRBJ2-1; TRBD2 matches at 13 bases. CDR3 length: 17 residues. In germline, CDR1 is SGHVS, CDR2 FNYEAQ. Trimming at V came to 2 bases and at J to 4 bases, leaving 5 bases not matched to a gene. The CDR3 here is CASSLFTSGGAYNEQFF. CDR3 DNA: TGTGCCAGCAGCTTATTTACTAGCGGGGGGGCTTACAATGAGCAGTTCTTC. Complete variable domain (other parts from reference TRBV7-6 and TRBJ2-1): GAGVSQSPRYKVTKRGQDVALRCDPISGHVSLYWYRQALGQGPEFLTYFNYEAQQDKSGLPNDRFSAERPEGSISTLTIQRTEQRDSAMYRCASSLFTSGGAYNEQFFGPGTRLTVL.

In its sample, this clonotype was seen many times. The chain links TRBV29-1 to TRBJ2-7; tentatively, D is TRBD2 (6 bases). The germline V and J ends were trimmed by 5 bases and 0 bases, with 11 bases remaining between them. The CDR3 has 13 residues. Germline V gives CDR1 SQVTM, CDR2 ANQGSEA. This CDR3 is CSVRRGDSYEQYF. The CDR3 coding sequence is TGCAGCGTTCGGCGGGGTGACTCCTACGAGCAGTACTTC.

This clonotype was found a few times. The rearrangement joins TRBV25-1 to TRBJ1-2; 7 nucleotides agree with TRBD1. The CDR3 loop spans 16 amino acids. V dropped 4 bases and J dropped 2; count of bases not matched to a gene: 10. From germline, CDR1 is MGHDK and CDR2 SYGVNS. The CDR3 region has the DNA TGTGCCAGCAGTGGATTCCTAGACAGGGAGAACTATGGCTACACCTTC. Translating gives CASSGFLDRENYGYTF.

This clonotype occurred once. This chain uses TRBV5-1 with TRBJ2-7, with 11 nucleotides matching TRBD1. The V segment lost 1 base and the J segment 6 bases; nucleotides outside the gene matches: 6. This CDR3 has 15 amino acids. Germline V gene lookup returns CDR1 SGHRS and CDR2 YFSETQ. This CDR3 is CASSLFGQGASEQYF. For the CDR3, the DNA is TGCGCCAGCAGCTTGTTCGGACAGGGGGCGTCCGAGCAGTACTTC.

This clonotype came up a few times. V is TRBV7-9 and J is TRBJ1-1; the D gene is possibly TRBD1 (6 bases). Trimming pared 4 bases from V and 0 bases from J, leaving 18 bases between. CDR1 and CDR2 from the germline V gene are SEHNR and FQNEAQ (reference sequence). This CDR3 is built from 17 residues. Written as DNA, the CDR3 is TGTGCCAGCAGCTATCGGGGGCGGGGGAAGTTGAACACTGAAGCTTTCTTT. Translating it yields CASSYRGRGKLNTEAFF.

In this sample, this clonotype turned up once. One base away lies a much larger clone, so this may be a sequencing read error. The chain has TRBV7-6 and TRBJ1-5, with D tentatively TRBD1 (5 bases). CDR3 length: 14 residues. Germline values: CDR1 SGHVS, CDR2 FNYEAQ. In nucleotides, the CDR3 is TGTGCCAGCCGCTTCGACAGCGGCTATCAGCCCCAGCATTTT. Protein sequence: CASRFDSGYQPQHF.

The chain couples TRBV5-1 to TRBJ1-3, with D hard to call. The CDR3 extends over 18 amino acids. The germline gives CDR1 SGHRS, CDR2 YFSETQ. Between the trimmed V and J ends, which lost 1 base and 8 bases, there was a span of 25 bases. Written as DNA, the CDR3 is TGCGCCAGCAGCTTGATGCCCAGCCCCGGGTCCAGAAGAGACACCATATATTTT. As protein: CASSLMPSPGSRRDTIYF.

The chain links TRBV6-1 to TRBJ1-4; D not certain. CDR3 length: 15 amino acids. Germline V gene lookup returns CDR1 MNHNS and CDR2 SASEGT. Trimming pared 10 bases from V and 0 bases from J, leaving 15 bases between. As DNA, the CDR3 is TGTGCCACGGCAGCGGCTATACCAACTAATGAAAAACTGTTTTTT. This sequence encodes CATAAAIPTNEKLFF.

This clonotype turned up a few times. V and J are TRBV15 and TRBJ2-7; D uncertain. The V and J ends lost 0 bases and 0 bases respectively, with 9 bases between them. Germline V gene lookup returns CDR1 LNHNV and CDR2 YYDKDF (reference sequence). There are 15 residues in the CDR3. The CDR3 spells CATSRDTVSSYEQYF. The CDR3 DNA reads TGTGCCACCAGCAGAGATACTGTGAGCTCCTACGAGCAGTACTTC.

V gene TRBV20-1 combines with J gene TRBJ2-1; TRBD1 matches 7 bases. The V gene end was trimmed by 5 bases and the J gene end by 5 bases; junction bases not matched to a gene: 9. CDR3 length equals 14 residues. Germline values: CDR1 DFQATT, CDR2 SNEGSKA (reference sequence). CDR3 nucleotide sequence: TGCAGTGCTTACACAGGGACAGCCAACAATGAGCAGTTCTTC. Protein: CSAYTGTANNEQFF.

This clonotype was recorded many times. This rearrangement joins TRBV7-9 to TRBJ2-7; 7 nucleotides align to TRBD1. The length of the CDR3 is 20 residues. Germline CDR1 reads SEHNR; CDR2 reads FQNEAQ (reference sequence). Unmatched junction bases numbered 23, after V lost 5 bases and J lost 1 base. CDR3 DNA: TGTGCCAGCAGCGTACCCCGAGAGGGACAGCAATTTAGCATATCCTACGAGCAGTACTTC. Translation gives CASSVPREGQQFSISYEQYF.

The CDR3 nucleotides are TGCGCCAGCAGCCAATTCGGGATCCTGGGATATGGCTACACCTTC. Translation gives CASSQFGILGYGYTF. The chain uses TRBV4-3 and TRBJ1-2; no clear D gene. This CDR3 is 15 amino acids long. Between the trimmed V and J ends, which lost 2 bases and 5 bases, there was a span of 15 bases. CDR1 and CDR2 (germline): LGHNA, YSLEER.

The chain is built from TRBV7-9 and TRBJ2-7; possibly TRBD2 for D (5 bases). This CDR3 is built from 13 residues. The V gene lost 5 bases and the J gene lost 9 bases, with 17 bases spanning the gap. Germline V gene sequence: CDR1 SEHNR, CDR2 FQNEAQ (reference sequence). As DNA, the CDR3 is TGTGCCAGCAGCACCACCTCGGAGGTGGTGCAGTACTTC. It specifies CASSTTSEVVQYF. The complete variable domain, with remaining parts taken from reference TRBV7-9 and TRBJ2-7, reads DTGVSQNPRHKITKRGQNVTFRCDPISEHNRLYWYRQTLGQGPEFLTYFQNEAQLEKSRLLSDRFSAERPKGSFSTLEIQRTEQGDSAMYLCASSTTSEVVQYFGPGTRLTVT.